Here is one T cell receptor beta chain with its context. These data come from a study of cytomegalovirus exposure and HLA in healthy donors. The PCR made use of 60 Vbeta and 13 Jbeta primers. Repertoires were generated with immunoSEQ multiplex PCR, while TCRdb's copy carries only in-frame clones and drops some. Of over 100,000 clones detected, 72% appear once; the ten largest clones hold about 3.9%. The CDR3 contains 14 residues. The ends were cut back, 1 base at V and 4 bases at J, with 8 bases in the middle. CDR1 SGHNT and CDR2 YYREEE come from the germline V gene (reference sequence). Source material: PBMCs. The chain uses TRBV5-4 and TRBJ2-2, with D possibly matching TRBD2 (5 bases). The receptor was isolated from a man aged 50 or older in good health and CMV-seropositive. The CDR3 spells CASSLRSGTGELFF. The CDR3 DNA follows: TGTGCCAGCAGCTTGAGAAGCGGCACCGGGGAGCTGTTTTTT.